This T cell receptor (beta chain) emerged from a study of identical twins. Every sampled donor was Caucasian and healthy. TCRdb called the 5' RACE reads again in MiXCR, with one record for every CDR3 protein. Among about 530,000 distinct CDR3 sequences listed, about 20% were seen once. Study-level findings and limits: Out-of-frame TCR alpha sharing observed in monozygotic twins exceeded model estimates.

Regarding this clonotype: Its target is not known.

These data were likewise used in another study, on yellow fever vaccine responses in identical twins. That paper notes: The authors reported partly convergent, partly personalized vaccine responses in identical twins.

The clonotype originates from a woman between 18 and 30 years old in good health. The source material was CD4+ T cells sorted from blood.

CDR3 residues: CASSVGVSGGPHTYEQYV. As DNA, the CDR3 is TGTGCCAGCAGCGTAGGTGTTAGCGGGGGGCCTCATACCTACGAGCAGTACGTC. The chain has TRBV9 and TRBJ2-7, with 10 positions matching TRBD2. The V gene end was trimmed by 0 bases and the J gene end by 2 bases; junction bases not matched to a gene: 11. Germline CDR1 is SGDLS and CDR2 is YYNGEE. This CDR3 comprises 18 residues.